Sequencing of this T cell receptor (beta chain) was carried out in a study of cytomegalovirus exposure and HLA in healthy donors. For the study at large: The study placed approximately 78% of its 350 to 400 genotyped donors in the Caucasian-associated ancestry cluster.

With 60 Vbeta and 13 Jbeta primers, the PCR was carried out. Here immunoSEQ multiplex PCR was the method, and the copy in TCRdb shows in-frame clones only, minus some. The profile shows about 120,000 clones, about 76% of them singletons. Trimming removed 6 bases at V and 3 bases at J, with 18 bases between. Germline CDR1 and CDR2: WSHSY and SAAADI. This CDR3 comprises 15 residues. Healthy bone marrow donors supplied every sample. V gene TRBV10-2 combines with J gene TRBJ2-7; a possible D gene is TRBD1 (6 bases). The source is a man aged 25 to 40 in good health and CMV-seropositive. Input material: PBMCs. The DNA of the CDR3 is TGCGCCAGCAGCAATGGAACAGGGACCCTCTACGAGCAGTACTTC. This translates into CASSNGTGTLYEQYF.